This paragraph reports one T cell receptor beta chain. What this receptor recognizes is not known. In total, about 650 healthy bone marrow donors made up the cohort. Cohort members were all nominally healthy when sampled, although unrecorded immune exposures were likely present. The donor tested CMV seronegative, placing the donor among the roughly 340 seronegative members of the cohort. A peripheral blood sample was collected from each donor, and TCR beta sequencing was performed on peripheral blood mononuclear cells. Genomic DNA extraction from the blood cell samples was performed with the Qiagen DNeasy Blood Extraction Kit. The data derive from a study of cytomegalovirus exposure and HLA in healthy donors (dated by TCRdb to 2017 to 2019). For context, the study as a whole: According to an earlier analysis of around 600 of the donors, some 170 million T cells yielded 117 million unique TCR beta sequences and about 300 Gb of sequence data. Genome-wide SNP genotypes for about 65% of the roughly 670 donors were used in a later genetic analysis, which treated that subset as a discovery cohort. The study combined high-throughput TCR immunosequencing, statistical association of individual TCRs with disease status, and machine learning to predict cytomegalovirus infection status. Typing coverage differed by locus: A, B, C, DRB1 and DQB1 were typed in roughly 629-630 donors, DQA1 in roughly 500, DPA1 in some 600, and DPB1 in 472. Using immunosequencing, the study profiled T cell repertoires from some 670 subjects and related those repertoires to cytomegalovirus serostatus. In the later analysis, no new phenotypic data were used to find candidate immune exposures; instead, reliance was placed on TCR beta sequences and their occurrence across donors. An earlier analysis of more than 450 of the donors used high-throughput TCR beta sequencing to judge whether each TCR beta V gene segment behaved as functional or pseudogenic. An early release that covered fewer than 750 HLA-typed donors contained about 290 gigabases of sequencing data and about 93 million unique TCR sequences. All discovery cohort repertoires had been generated using a single sequencing platform. Alongside the repertoire data, information on donor age, sex, ethnicity and CMV serostatus was compiled. Of the roughly 400 genotyped donors, 70% to 90% were placed in the genetic ancestry cluster associated with self-reported Caucasian donors. A later analysis re-examined previously published TCR beta repertoires from 610 or so donors and added high-resolution HLA genotyping to investigate patterns of TCR occurrence. Roughly five DR-DQ haplotypes were handled as single units for association and clustering, since linkage in the cohort was strong. Among almost 400 genotyped donors of the cohort, an average of approximately 240,000 unique TCR beta nucleotide sequences were sequenced per donor, about a sixth of them non-productive. In addition to the first cohort of roughly 670 subjects, a separate validation cohort of about 120 different subjects was used. The study aimed to test whether signatures of past pathogen exposure could be identified by cataloging public T cell receptors. HLA typing covered class I and class II loci at four-digit resolution. Overall study results and their limits: A cluster of highly shared sequence variants was judged likely to represent a technical artifact of the sequencing pipeline. In this cohort, only TCR beta chains were sequenced, and detectable features were limited by the absence of alpha or paired-chain data. In the study, some 180 TCR beta chains were listed as associated with cytomegalovirus. Because the 87-base-pair reads could not distinguish some IMGT-functional V segments, including TRBV6-2 and TRBV6-3, those segments were excluded. When HLA alleles, especially DR and DQ, strongly co-occurred, TCR associations were difficult to assign to individual alleles. In both the original and validation cohorts, the classifier was reported to diagnose cytomegalovirus status with high specificity and sensitivity. According to the authors, the approach could potentially be generalized to other disease states and immunological phenotypes. Linkage disequilibrium might explain the correlated functional status among segregating V segments, but an unknown experimental factor could not be ruled out. According to a later analysis, TCR association rates differed among HLA loci, with DRB1 alleles showing the most associated TCRs and HLA-C alleles showing the fewest. In a later analysis, several top co-occurrence clusters were reported to appear linked to parvovirus B19, influenza, CMV and Epstein-Barr virus. Roughly uniform sequencing depth across donors was assumed in presence/absence analyses, although this assumption may not hold. The only immune exposure information available for the cohort was CMV serostatus. A later analysis found that most CMV-associated TCR beta chains appeared HLA-restricted, with HLA associations seemingly driven largely by CMV exposure. A further reported finding was that TCR beta sequences accurately predicted the HLA-A and HLA-B alleles for most subjects in the first cohort. In an earlier analysis of roughly 560 of the donors, most TCR beta V segments were observed in productive rearrangements about 87% or about 30% of the time, broadly matching IMGT annotations. HLA typing was unavailable for some donors at each locus, so association tests used only the typed subset. In a later analysis, around 17,000 TCR beta sequences were associated with specific HLA alleles at a false discovery rate of 0.05. An association between a missense DCLRE1C variant and V-gene and J-gene trimming of TCR beta chains was found in a later genetic analysis and replicated in an independent cohort. While some public TCRs were present in many individuals, most TCR sequences turned up only very rarely across donors. In a later analysis, HLA-associated TCR beta chains showed more clonal expansion and lower generation probabilities than non-associated chains that were equally common. A few of the identified cytomegalovirus-associated TCR beta chains were confirmed in vitro to be specific for cytomegalovirus antigens. Because counts were too low, 15 to 20 rarely observed V segments, including chromosome 9 orphons, were excluded from the earlier analysis of some 590 of the donors. In a later genetic analysis, fewer N-insertions in productive TCRs were reported among donors in an Asian-associated ancestry cluster than the 666-donor mean.

Libraries were built with the immunoSEQ multiplex PCR assay. For the multiplex PCR, a mixture combining 60 forward primers for TCR Vbeta segments and 13 reverse primers for TCR Jbeta segments was used. A multiplex PCR assay on genomic DNA amplified the CDR3 region of rearranged TCR beta genes. The Illumina HiSeq System was used to sequence the amplified TCR beta libraries as 87-base-pair reads. From the authors' description of their analysis: Across the 500 to 750 repertoires, a later analysis counted tens of millions of unique TCR beta chains, some 11 million of which were shared by at least two donors. Raw reads were error-corrected and collapsed into unique sequences with a nearest-neighbor algorithm that merged closely related sequences to remove PCR and sequencing errors. To assign V, D and J gene segments, CDR3 sequences were aligned to IMGT reference sequences. For a sequence to be retained, a match of at least six nucleotides to both a V gene segment and a J gene segment was required. A rearrangement was called productive if the CDR3 had no stop codons and remained in frame with V and J, and every other rearrangement was called non-productive. Following IMGT convention, CDR3 was defined as the stretch from the second conserved V-encoded cysteine up to the conserved J-encoded phenylalanine. Sequences without an unambiguous match to a single V gene segment were excluded from the earlier analysis of several hundred of the donors. In an earlier analysis of 587 of the donors, V segments were called functional above 56.7% productive rearrangements and were called segregating when the between-donor standard deviation exceeded 5%. To diagnose cytomegalovirus status from the catalog of TCR beta chain sequences, a statistical classification framework was built. V and J gene assignment, in a later analysis, came from comparing TCR nucleotide sequences with IMGT/GENE-DB human TR gene sequences. Using the TCRdist pipeline, a later analysis assigned CDR3 sequences along with most-parsimonious VDJ recombination scenarios. In a later analysis, each TCR beta chain was defined by its CDR3 amino acid sequence together with its V-gene family, and reads lacking a unique V-gene family were excluded. To address suspected cross-contamination and a sequencing artifact, a later analysis removed approximately 600 highly shared, low-generation-probability nucleotide sequences. In a later analysis, a clonal expansion index for each public chain was calculated from normalized within-repertoire ranks of inferred template counts. In a later analysis, generation probabilities were computed with a VDJ recombination model fitted to out-of-frame rearrangements, and the resulting probabilities were checked against IGoR. Hypergeometric tests were used in a later analysis to score TCR-TCR, TCR-HLA and TCR-CMV co-occurrence, with a repertoire-size bias correction applied to the TCR pairs. False discovery rates were estimated in a later analysis by permuting HLA or CMV assignments 20 times. In a later analysis, co-occurring TCRs were grouped with DBSCAN, and TCRdist sequence similarity was added when clustering was performed within HLA-allele-positive subsets. Repertoires with fewer than 30,000 or more than 120,000 public chains were left out of co-occurrence clustering, as were about 5 repertoires with anomalous nucleotide sharing. Imported from immuneACCESS, the table was reduced by TCRdb to in-frame sequences with V and J called. These copies leave out some clones; in studies compared against another copy, an unresolved V gene accounts for under half, and the cause of the remainder is not known. V, J and clone size were drawn from that table, and D and trimming were deduced from the DNA. The sample table includes more than 95,000 clones. Approximately 2.6% of the sample is taken by the ten largest.

From its cysteine to its phenylalanine, the CDR3 spans 16 amino acids. The entry retains the CDR3 DNA only, 48 bases that are in frame from base 1. Trimming at the junction amounts to 5 bases on V and 0 bases on J, and the germline ends lie 11 bases apart. Reading the germline V gene (reference sequence) gives CDR1 LNHDA and CDR2 SQIVND. Here the chain combines TRBV19 and TRBJ2-6; the D region possibly corresponds to TRBD1 (6 bases align). This clonotype was sampled from a man aged 25-45 years in good health and CMV-seronegative. The sequenced material came from PBMCs. The CDR3 is CASSLGTSSGANVLTF. In nucleotide form, the sequence is TGTGCCAGTAGTCTGGGGACAAGCTCTGGGGCCAACGTCCTGACTTTC.